The clone carrying this TCR beta chain has a single count. This sample was taken from a study of blood T cell repertoires in COVID-19. Authors' processing steps: Using reference gene primer amplification, nucleated cell counts were estimated. Sequencing used immunoSEQ multiplex PCR; TCRdb keeps in-frame clones, though not all of them. V, J and clone size were drawn from that table, and D and trimming were deduced from the DNA. The sample lists over 90,000 clones; almost 85% were seen once. The CDR3 is 13 amino acids. CDR1 MNHEY and CDR2 SMNVEV come from the germline V gene (reference sequence). Losses at the gene ends were 2 bases for V and 10 bases for J; bases not matched to a gene: 3.

The rearrangement uses TRBV27 and TRBJ2-1, with 9 nucleotides matching TRBD2. Sequenced: peripheral blood. This receptor was obtained from a man aged 35-49 years with active or convalescent COVID-19. CDR3 sequence (DNA): TGTGCCAGCAGTTTACTAGCGGGGAAAGAGCAGTTCTTC. Translating it yields CASSLLAGKEQFF.